Listed here are 7 T cell receptor beta chains from one sample, sequenced in a study of response to subunit inactivated influenza vaccine. MiXCR, applied by TCRdb to the RT-PCR reads, yields one record per CDR3 protein. Of about 580,000 distinct CDR3 sequences listed, approximately 15% are singletons. The sample here was PBMCs from blood, taken 12 days after vaccination. The receptors derive from a man in his fifties who received an inactivated influenza vaccine.

The rearrangement joins TRBV11-2 to TRBJ2-1; D not certain. CDR1 is SGHAT and CDR2 is FQNNGV in the germline V gene. The CDR3 runs 14 residues. V was clipped by 4 bases and J by 8 bases, with 15 bases between them. The CDR3 spells CASSSLPKFYEQFF. The CDR3 region has the DNA TGTGCCAGCAGCTCCCTGCCCAAGTTTTATGAGCAGTTCTTC.

This clonotype turned up a few times. V usage is TRBV5-1 and J usage is TRBJ1-6; a possible D gene is TRBD1 (5 bases). The CDR3 consists of 14 residues. V was trimmed by 8 bases and J by 6 bases, leaving 15 bases between them. Germline lookup yields CDR1 SGHRS and CDR2 YFSETQ. CDR3 coding DNA: TGCGCCAGTCGGGCGGGACGGCTTAATTCACCCCTCCACTTT. Encoded protein: CASRAGRLNSPLHF. Variable domain in full (rest from reference TRBV5-1 and TRBJ1-6): KAGVTQTPRYLIKTRGQQVTLSCSPISGHRSVSWYQQTPGQGLQFLFEYFSETQRNKGNFPGRFSGRQFSNSRSEMNVSTLELGDSALYLCASRAGRLNSPLHFGNGTRLTVT.

This clonotype was seen ten or more times. In DNA, the CDR3 is TGTGCCAGCACTCGGGGGGTGACTAATGAAAAACTGTTTTTT. This sequence encodes CASTRGVTNEKLFF. V and J are TRBV7-2 and TRBJ1-4, with D possibly TRBD1 on 5 matching bases. The CDR3 is 14 amino acids. Germline-derived CDR1 and CDR2 are SGHTA and FQGNSA. Trimming removed 7 bases from V and 2 bases from J, with 11 bases in between.

This clonotype occurred a few times. The chain carries TRBV7-2 and TRBJ2-5; the match to TRBD2 covers 9 bases. The CDR3 totals 14 residues. Unmatched junction bases numbered 5, after V lost 5 bases and J lost 4 bases. Germline values: CDR1 SGHTA, CDR2 FQGNSA. CDR3 DNA: TGTGCCAGCAGCCGCATGACTAGCGGAGAGACCCAGTACTTC. It specifies CASSRMTSGETQYF.

In its sample, this clonotype was seen a few times. The J gene is TRBJ2-7, the V gene TRBV3-1, with 9 bases matching TRBD1. Germline CDR1 and CDR2: LGHDT and YNNKEL (reference sequence). Trimming cost V 1 base and J 3 bases; bases outside gene matches: 1. The CDR3 totals 14 residues. In DNA form, the CDR3 reads TGTGCCAGCAGCCAAGGGGGACAGGGCTACGAGCAGTACTTC. Amino acids: CASSQGGQGYEQYF.

About this clonotype: A junction end diverges from the germline sequence, so it may reflect a read error. V usage is TRBV5-5 and J usage is TRBJ1-1, with a weak D call TRBD1 (5 bases). Germline loops: CDR1 SGHKS, CDR2 YYEKEE (reference sequence). CDR3 length equals 15 residues. In DNA, the CDR3 is TGTGACAGCAGCTTGAGGGGCGAGATGAACACTGAAGCTTTCTTT. Protein: CDSSLRGEMNTEAFF. Full variable domain (remainder filled in from reference TRBV5-5 and TRBJ1-1): DAGVTQSPTHLIKTRGQQVTLRCSPISGHKSVSWYQQVLGQGPQFIFQYYEKEERGRGNFPDRFSARQFPNYSSELNVNALLLGDSALYLCDSSLRGEMNTEAFFGQGTRLTVV.

This clonotype was picked up a small number of times. The chain joins TRBV30 to TRBJ2-1; 9 positions match TRBD1. Trimming removed 0 bases from V and 3 bases from J; junction bases left unmatched: 6. Germline-derived CDR1 and CDR2 are GTSNPN and SVGIG (reference sequence). The CDR3 length is 16 residues. The CDR3 DNA reads as TGTGCCTGGAGTGTACGCCGGACAGGGGTCTACAATGAGCAGTTCTTC. Translating gives CAWSVRRTGVYNEQFF. The full variable domain, its missing parts supplied by reference TRBV30 and TRBJ2-1, is SQTIHQWPATLVQPVGSPLSLECTVEGTSNPNLYWYRQAAGRGLQLLFYSVGIGQISSEVPQNLSASRPQDRQFILSSKKLLLSDSGFYLCAWSVRRTGVYNEQFFGPGTRLTVL.